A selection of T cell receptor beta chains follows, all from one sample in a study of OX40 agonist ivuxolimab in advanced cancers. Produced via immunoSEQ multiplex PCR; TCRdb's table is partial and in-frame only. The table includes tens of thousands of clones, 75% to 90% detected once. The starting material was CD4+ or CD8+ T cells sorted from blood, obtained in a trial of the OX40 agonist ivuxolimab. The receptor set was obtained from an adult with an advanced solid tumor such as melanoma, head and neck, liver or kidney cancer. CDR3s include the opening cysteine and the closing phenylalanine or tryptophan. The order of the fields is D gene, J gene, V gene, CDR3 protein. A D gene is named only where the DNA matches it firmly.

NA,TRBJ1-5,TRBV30,CAWSVGQGWSKLQHF
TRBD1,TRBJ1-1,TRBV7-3,CASSHGQGAQAFF
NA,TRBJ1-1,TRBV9,CASSVPVQGGDKAFF
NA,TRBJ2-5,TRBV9,CASSPQETQYF
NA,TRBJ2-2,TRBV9,CASSVQGNGELFF
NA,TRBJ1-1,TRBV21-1,CASSKGQGAKNTEAFF
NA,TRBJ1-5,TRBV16,CASSQSVGRAGNQPQHF
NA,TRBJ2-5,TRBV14,CASSRDSEETQYF
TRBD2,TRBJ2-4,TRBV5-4,CASSLRQAGPRPKNIQYF
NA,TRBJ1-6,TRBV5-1,CASSPNSGDPYNSPLHF
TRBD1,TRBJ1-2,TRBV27,CASSIRTGAVYGYTF
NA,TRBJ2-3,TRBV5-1,CASSLSVSPELTDTQYF
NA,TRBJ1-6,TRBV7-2,CASSLVGDGNSPLHF
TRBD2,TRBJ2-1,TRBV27,CASGTGGSYNEQFF
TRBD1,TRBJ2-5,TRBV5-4,CASSAGTGIPQETQYF
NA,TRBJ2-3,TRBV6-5,CASSYSTRSTDTQYF
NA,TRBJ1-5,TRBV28,CASSFSGPQHF
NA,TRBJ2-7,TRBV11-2,CASSLLIGAKYEQYF
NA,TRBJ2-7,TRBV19,CASSTWDVPTYEQYF
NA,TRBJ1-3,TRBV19,CASSIVGAGYSGNTIYF
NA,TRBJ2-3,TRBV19,CASTLRGATDTQYF
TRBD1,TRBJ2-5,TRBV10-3,CAISEPDRGSRETQYF
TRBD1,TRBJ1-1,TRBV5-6,CASSLVGQGASSAEAFF
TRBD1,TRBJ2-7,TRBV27,CASSSGTGLLYEQYF
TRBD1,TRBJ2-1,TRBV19,CASSIGTTGDNEQFF
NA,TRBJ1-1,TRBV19,CASSIMAATEAFF
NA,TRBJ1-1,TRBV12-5,CASGAGRGATEAFF
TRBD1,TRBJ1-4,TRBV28,CASRPTGRNEKLFF
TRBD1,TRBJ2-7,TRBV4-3,CASSPGGSYEQYF
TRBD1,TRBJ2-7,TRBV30,CACGRDRVYEQYF
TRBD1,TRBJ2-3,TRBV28,CASSPRQGPTDTQYF
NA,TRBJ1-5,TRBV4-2,CASSQDFGHMLNQPQHF
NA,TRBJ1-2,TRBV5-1,CASSLESGGAYGYTF
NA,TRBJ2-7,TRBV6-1,CASSEGRQGGQYF
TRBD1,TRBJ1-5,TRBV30,CAWSDRGNQPQHF
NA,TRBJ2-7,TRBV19,CASSIGTDYEQYF
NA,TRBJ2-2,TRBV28,CASSLAGRGKELFF
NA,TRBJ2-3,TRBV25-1,CASSEDYIPDTQYF
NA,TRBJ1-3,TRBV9,CASGPNRASSGNTIYF
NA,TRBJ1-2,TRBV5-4,CASSLESGAGRNYGYTF
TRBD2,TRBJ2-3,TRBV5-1,CASSLGGGGYTDTQYF
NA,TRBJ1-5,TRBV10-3,CAISAGFVYQPQHF
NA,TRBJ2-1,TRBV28,CASSVTGNNEQFF
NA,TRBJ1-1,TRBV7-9,CASSLDGKNTEAFF
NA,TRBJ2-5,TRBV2,CASSAEDQYQETQYF
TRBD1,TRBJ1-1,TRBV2,CASSVTQGAASEAFF
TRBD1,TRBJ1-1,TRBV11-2,CASSLDVAGGGFEAFF
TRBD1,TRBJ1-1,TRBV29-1,CSVVPDRVFDTEAFF
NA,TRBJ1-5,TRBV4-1,CASSQDRLGPQHF